This T cell receptor beta chain was profiled in a study of long-term antiretroviral therapy in people with HIV. On the study more broadly: Of all samples, the earliest predate the 2015 immediate-ART recommendation by about a decade.

Running of the v3.0 immunoSEQ assay took place at survey level. TCRdb's copy holds only in-frame clones and misses some; the assay was immunoSEQ multiplex PCR. The sample yields 25,000 to 30,000 clones, roughly 84% seen once. Points on this clone: Its specificity is unknown.

Study results and limitations: Clonal expansions arising prior to ART prevailed in the repertoire at every time point. On ART adherence, viral resistance or therapy changes, no data were available.

The TCR sequence derives from a man in his late teens or twenties with HIV. Source: unsorted PBMCs, taken 0.4 years after starting antiretroviral therapy.

CDR3 region: CASNARGANTEAFF. The CDR3 bases are TGCGCCAGCAATGCCCGGGGGGCCAACACTGAAGCTTTCTTT. This chain connects TRBV4-1 to TRBJ1-1, with D tentatively TRBD1 (6 bases). The CDR3 is 14 residues long. Germline V gene sequence: CDR1 MGHRA, CDR2 YSYEKL. Between the trimmed V and J ends, which lost 7 bases and 2 bases, there was a span of 14 bases.